This record concerns one T cell receptor (beta chain) sequence. The data were produced by immunoSEQ multiplex PCR, yet TCRdb's version contains in-frame clones alone and is incomplete. The table records tens of thousands of clones, over 85% of them present only once. This record comes from a study of technical replicates of blood from several donors. CDR3 length equals 16 residues. V gave up 0 bases and J gave up 10 bases, with 21 bases separating them. Germline loops: CDR1 MNHEY, CDR2 SVGAGI. The sequencing input was T cells isolated from PBMCs. This clonotype was sampled from a human donor in good health. J is TRBJ2-5 and V is TRBV6-5, with D tentatively TRBD1 (6 bases). This chain's CDR3 is CASSYSNPQGETIQYF. The CDR3 nucleotides read TGTGCCAGCAGTTACTCGAATCCACAGGGTGAGACTATCCAGTACTTC.